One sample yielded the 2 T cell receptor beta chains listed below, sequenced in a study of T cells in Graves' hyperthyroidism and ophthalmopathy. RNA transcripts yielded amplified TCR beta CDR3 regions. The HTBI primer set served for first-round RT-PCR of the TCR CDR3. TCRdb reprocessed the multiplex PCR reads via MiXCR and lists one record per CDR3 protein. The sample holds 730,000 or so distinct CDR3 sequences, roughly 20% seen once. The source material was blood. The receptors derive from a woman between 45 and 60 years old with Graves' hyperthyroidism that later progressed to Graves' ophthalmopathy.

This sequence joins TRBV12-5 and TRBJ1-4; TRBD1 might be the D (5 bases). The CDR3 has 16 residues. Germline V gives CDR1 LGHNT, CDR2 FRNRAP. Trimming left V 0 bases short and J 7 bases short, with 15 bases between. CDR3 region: CASGLVSDGAGEKLFF. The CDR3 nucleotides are TGTGCTAGTGGTTTGGTCAGCGACGGGGCGGGTGAAAAACTGTTTTTT.

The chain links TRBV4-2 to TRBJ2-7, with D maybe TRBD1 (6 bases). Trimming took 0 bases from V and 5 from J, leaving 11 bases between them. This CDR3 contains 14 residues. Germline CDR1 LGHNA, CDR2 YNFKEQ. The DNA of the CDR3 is TGTGCCAGCAGCCAAGATCGGCAGGGGCACGAGCAGTACTTC. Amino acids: CASSQDRQGHEQYF.